The entry below gives a single T cell receptor beta chain sequence along with its context. As yet, its antigen is unknown. The CDR3 does not close with the conserved phenylalanine or tryptophan, likely indicating a read error. Patients were all untreated before their thyroid surgery. Germline CDR1 is SGHRS and CDR2 is YFSETQ. There are 13 residues in the CDR3. The germline V and J ends were trimmed by 0 bases and 2 bases, with 4 bases remaining between them. The data belong to a study of metastatic and nonmetastatic thyroid tumors. Across the study: Peripheral blood and tumor or nodule samples from malignant and benign thyroid patients were compared.

Original methodology: A classifier for distant metastasis in papillary thyroid cancer was constructed using CDR3 differences observed across clinicopathological groups. TCRdb re-analyzed the PCR reads using MiXCR. The V and J calls here are based on TCRdb, not the publication. The profile covers 15,000 to 20,000 clones, with roughly 12% appearing a single time and about 30% taken by the ten largest. Study-level points and caveats: Significantly higher TCR beta diversity was reportedly seen in malignant thyroid tumors than benign nodules, in blood and tumor.

The sequence was collected from a female donor with papillary thyroid cancer or a benign thyroid nodule (not recorded which). Some clones in this sample may be carry-over from other donors' samples. Material for sequencing was blood. The chain is built from TRBV5-1 and TRBJ2-3; D gene unclear. The CDR3 coding sequence is TGCGCCAGCAGCTTGGACTTCACAGATACGCAGTATCTT. Its translation: CASSLDFTDTQYL.